The entry that follows covers one T cell receptor beta chain sequence. This specimen belongs to a study of blood T cell repertoires in COVID-19. Germline V lookup: CDR1 MGHRA, CDR2 YSYEKL. The V gene lost 0 bases and the J gene lost 3 bases, with 8 bases spanning the gap. The CDR3 is made up of 14 amino acids. Here immunoSEQ multiplex PCR was the method, and the copy in TCRdb shows in-frame clones only, minus some. This sample has roughly 360,000 clones, with around 83% found just once. The sample comprised PBMCs or T cells enriched from blood (not recorded which). This TCR was sampled from a woman between 45 and 60 years old who had recovered from COVID-19. The chain has TRBV4-1 and TRBJ1-2; no clear D. As DNA, the CDR3 is TGCGCCAGCAGCCAAGAACGAAGCTACTATGGCTACACCTTC. It translates to CASSQERSYYGYTF.